This entry lists 15 T cell receptor beta chains sequenced from one sample in a study of shared clonotypes between healthy human individuals. The data were produced by immunoSEQ multiplex PCR, yet TCRdb's version contains in-frame clones alone and is incomplete. The sample lists roughly 1,500,000 clones, 97% to 99% seen once, with 0.3% to 0.45% in the top ten. The material sequenced was naive CD4+ T cells sorted from blood. As to subset: CD45RA+ positively selected. The receptors shown here come from a man younger than 45 in good health.

For the CDR3, the DNA is TGCGCCAGCAGCTCCGGGACAGTATACTACGAGCAGTACTTC. Protein sequence: CASSSGTVYYEQYF. The V gene is TRBV5-1, the J gene TRBJ2-7, with 7 positions matching TRBD1. Trimming at V came to 3 bases and at J to 3 bases, leaving 6 bases not matched to a gene. From germline, CDR1 is SGHRS and CDR2 YFSETQ. The CDR3 sequence is 14 residues long.

The chain links TRBV6-4 to TRBJ2-1; D not certain. The ends were cut back, 4 bases at V and 0 bases at J, with 10 bases in the middle. The CDR3 loop spans 15 amino acids. The germline gives CDR1 MRHNA, CDR2 SNTAGT. DNA of the CDR3: TGTGCCAGCAGTGGTCGGTGGGCCTCCTACAATGAGCAGTTCTTC. This codes for CASSGRWASYNEQFF.

This rearrangement joins TRBV7-2 to TRBJ2-5; perhaps TRBD1 as D (6 bases). The germline V gene has CDR1 SGHTA and CDR2 FQGNSA. CDR3 length: 18 amino acids. The V end was cut by 5 bases, the J end by 3 bases, with 25 bases between. The CDR3 DNA sequence: TGTGCCAGCAGCCGCCCGATGGGGGCGGAGTCTTTGAAAGAGACCCAGTACTTC. This translates into CASSRPMGAESLKETQYF.

The chain uses TRBV7-2 and TRBJ2-3; D unclear. Trimming cost V 7 bases and J 2 bases, with 10 bases left between them. There are 13 residues in the CDR3. CDR1 is SGHTA, CDR2 FQGNSA, per germline. The DNA of the CDR3 is TGTGCCAGCACGGCGGCGGCCACAGATACGCAGTATTTT. Its translation is CASTAAATDTQYF.

The CDR3 region has the DNA TGTGCCAGTCTTAGCGGGTTAACCTACGAGCAGTACTTC. Its translation: CASLSGLTYEQYF. The chain joins TRBV19 to TRBJ2-7; TRBD2 matches at 7 bases. This CDR3 is built from 13 residues. V lost 8 bases, J lost 2 bases, and 6 bases stayed unmatched. Germline V lookup: CDR1 LNHDA, CDR2 SQIVND (reference sequence).

The chain carries TRBV4-1 and TRBJ1-5; D not certain. This CDR3 contains 17 residues. V was clipped by 0 bases and J by 7 bases, with 19 bases between them. The germline V gene has CDR1 MGHRA and CDR2 YSYEKL. DNA for the CDR3: TGCGCCAGCAGCCAAGAAGGATTCGCGCGGGTCAGGCAGCCCCAGCATTTT. It codes for CASSQEGFARVRQPQHF.

The V gene is TRBV5-4, the J gene TRBJ2-1; D gene unclear. Trimming cost V 1 base and J 5 bases, with 7 bases left between them. CDR1 is SGHNT, CDR2 YYREEE, per germline (reference sequence). The CDR3 runs to 13 residues. This chain's CDR3 is CASSLLENNEQFF. CDR3 bases: TGTGCCAGCAGCTTGTTGGAGAACAATGAGCAGTTCTTC.

The V and J genes are TRBV19 and TRBJ1-5, with D possibly TRBD1 on 5 matching bases. Germline values: CDR1 LNHDA, CDR2 SQIVND (reference sequence). Trimming took off 4 bases at V and 7 bases at J, with 14 bases between the two ends. The CDR3 runs to 14 residues. CDR3 loop: CASSKVGTRQPQHF. CDR3 bases: TGTGCCAGTAGTAAGGTGGGGACCAGACAGCCCCAGCATTTT.

This clone was counted once. V usage is TRBV7-9 and J usage is TRBJ1-3; TRBD1 matches at 9 bases. V was pared by 4 bases and J by 3 bases, with 4 bases of the junction left unmatched. The germline V gene has CDR1 SEHNR and CDR2 FQNEAQ (reference sequence). The CDR3 runs to 15 residues. In DNA, the CDR3 is TGTGCCAGCAGCTCACAGGGGGCAGTTGGAAACACCATATATTTT. Its translation is CASSSQGAVGNTIYF.

This chain connects TRBV15 to TRBJ2-1; possibly TRBD1 for D (5 bases). The germline CDR1 and CDR2 sequences are LNHNV and YYDKDF (reference sequence). The CDR3 loop spans 15 amino acids. V gave up 5 bases and J gave up 4 bases, with 15 bases separating them. The CDR3 is CATSVRQDNYNEQFF. Here the CDR3 DNA reads TGTGCCACCAGCGTCAGGCAGGACAATTACAATGAGCAGTTCTTC.

The chain combines TRBV5-1 with TRBJ2-3, with D unclear. The germline gives CDR1 SGHRS, CDR2 YFSETQ. The CDR3 sequence is 12 residues long. Trimming took off 2 bases at V and 4 bases at J, with 5 bases between the two ends. CDR3 in amino acids: CASSFSADTQYF. The CDR3 DNA sequence: TGCGCCAGCAGCTTTTCTGCAGATACGCAGTATTTT.

The rearrangement links TRBV30 to TRBJ2-7; 9 positions match TRBD1. V lost 2 bases, J lost 3 bases, and 11 bases stayed unmatched. This CDR3 is built from 16 residues. CDR1 GTSNPN and CDR2 SVGIG come from the germline V gene (reference sequence). The DNA of the CDR3 is TGTGCCTGGAGTTCATTAAACAGGGGGCACCTCTACGAGCAGTACTTC. Translating gives CAWSSLNRGHLYEQYF.

CDR3 nucleotide sequence: TGTGCCAGCACAGGTGCCTGGTACGAGCAGTACTTC. Translating gives CASTGAWYEQYF. The chain uses TRBV6-5 and TRBJ2-7; D ambiguous. V was trimmed by 7 bases and J by 4 bases, leaving 11 bases between them. This CDR3 spans 12 amino acids. Germline V gene sequence: CDR1 MNHEY, CDR2 SVGAGI.

Here the CDR3 reads CASTPQATGYGYTF. The CDR3 DNA reads as TGTGCCAGCACCCCACAGGCGACGGGCTATGGCTACACCTTC. The chain is built from TRBV6-6 and TRBJ1-2, with D possibly TRBD1 on 5 matching bases. This CDR3 contains 14 residues. V was cut by 7 bases and J by 4 bases, with 16 bases left in between. Germline CDR1 reads MNHNY; CDR2 reads SVGAGI (reference sequence).

V is TRBV7-9 and J is TRBJ2-2; the D gene is possibly TRBD2 (5 bases). V dropped 4 bases and J dropped 5 bases, with 11 bases sitting between them. The CDR3 spans 14 residues. Germline assignment: CDR1 SEHNR and CDR2 FQNEAQ (reference sequence). CDR3 nucleotides: TGTGCCAGCAGCTCCGGAGGTCAGACCGGGGAGCTGTTTTTT. Translating gives CASSSGGQTGELFF.